The entry below describes one TCR beta chain. Antigen: not known. This could be a read error, since a much larger clone is one nucleotide away. TCR beta CDR3 sequences were amplified from RNA transcripts. During a first-round RT-PCR of the TCR CDR3, the HTBI primer set was used. Each CDR3 protein gets one entry after TCRdb re-called the multiplex PCR reads with MiXCR. The table lists some 700,000 distinct CDR3 sequences, 17% of them singletons, with about 14% in the top ten. The entry originates in a study of T cells in Graves' hyperthyroidism and ophthalmopathy. Study-level information: Initial diagnosis, before any treatment, was when peripheral blood was collected. General observations from the study: Through a model of 13 V-J features, ophthalmopathy was separated from stable hyperthyroidism.

The receptor's source is a man aged 50 to 59 with Graves' hyperthyroidism. The sample consisted of blood.

The DNA for the CDR3 is TGTGCCAGTCTTAGGATGGGGGCTACTGAAGCTTTCTTT. Translating gives CASLRMGATEAFF. The chain employs TRBV28 and TRBJ1-1; D possibly corresponds to TRBD1 (6 bases). The V gene lost 9 bases and the J gene lost 5 bases, with 16 bases spanning the gap. This CDR3 region has 13 residues. Per germline, CDR1 MDHEN and CDR2 SYDVKM.